The 12 T cell receptor beta chains given below trace back to one sample, sequenced in a study of shared clonotypes between healthy human individuals. The table came from immunoSEQ multiplex PCR; TCRdb's copy has only in-frame clones and leaves some out. Among about 2.4 million clones listed, over 85% were seen once. The sample taken for sequencing was naive CD4+ T cells from PBMCs. This sample's subset: CD45RA+ positively selected. These receptors all stem from a man between 18 and 35 years old in good health. Some clones in this sample may be carry-over from other donors' samples.

The V and J genes are TRBV18 and TRBJ2-3; 7 bases are shared with TRBD2. V lost 1 base and J lost 2; bases outside the gene matches: 9. CDR1 is KGHSH, CDR2 LQKENI, per germline. This CDR3 comprises 17 residues. CDR3 protein: CASSPRASGSNTDTQYF. The CDR3 DNA reads TGTGCCAGCTCACCACGGGCTAGCGGTTCGAACACAGATACGCAGTATTTT. Full variable domain (rest looked up from reference TRBV18 and TRBJ2-3): NAGVMQNPRHLVRRRGQEARLRCSPMKGHSHVYWYRQLPEEGLKFMVYLQKENIIDESGMPKERFSAEFPKEGPSILRIQQVVRGDSAAYFCASSPRASGSNTDTQYFGPGTRLTVL.

The genes are TRBV4-2 and TRBJ2-3; D not certain. The germline gives CDR1 LGHNA, CDR2 YNFKEQ. The CDR3 is 16 residues long. Trimming pared 1 base from V and 2 bases from J, leaving 13 bases between. CDR3 in DNA: TGTGCCAGCAGCCAAGTTGGTCGGGCCAACACAGATACGCAGTATTTT. Translation: CASSQVGRANTDTQYF.

This clone is a singleton in its sample. The genes are TRBV6-6 and TRBJ1-2; 7 nucleotides align to TRBD1. The CDR3 extends over 14 amino acids. The V gene's germline CDR1 is MNHNY and CDR2 SVGAGI (reference sequence). The V and J ends lost 4 bases and 5 bases, in that order; junction bases with no gene match: 7. The CDR3 sequence: CASSSYRGGYGYTF. The CDR3 DNA sequence: TGTGCCAGCAGTTCTTACAGGGGCGGGTATGGCTACACCTTC.

The rearrangement uses TRBV6-5 and TRBJ2-3; no definite D call. There are 16 residues in the CDR3. Germline V gene lookup returns CDR1 MNHEY and CDR2 SVGAGI. Trimming stripped 1 base from V and 8 bases from J, with 19 bases between. The CDR3 coding sequence is TGTGCCAGCAGTTACTGGGTGCCAGGTCGAACACTTACGCAGTATTTT. Residues: CASSYWVPGRTLTQYF.

V and J are TRBV13 and TRBJ2-7, with D possibly being TRBD2 (5 bases). Germline V gene lookup returns CDR1 PRHDT and CDR2 FYEKMQ (reference sequence). CDR3 size: 12 residues. The V end lost 7 bases, the J end lost 4 bases, and 11 bases lay between the germline ends. The CDR3 loop is CASNSPGYEQYF. The CDR3 region has the DNA TGTGCCAGCAATTCTCCGGGGTACGAGCAGTACTTC. Using reference TRBV13 and TRBJ2-7 for the parts outside the CDR3, the full variable domain is AAGVIQSPRHLIKEKRETATLKCYPIPRHDTVYWYQQGPGQDPQFLISFYEKMQSDKGSIPDRFSAQQFSDYHSELNMSSLELGDSALYFCASNSPGYEQYFGPGTRLTVT.

This clone showed up just once. This chain connects TRBV5-5 to TRBJ1-2, with D perhaps matching TRBD1 (5 bases). The CDR3 runs 13 residues. The ends were cut back, 3 bases at V and 2 bases at J, with 8 bases in the middle. The germline gives CDR1 SGHKS, CDR2 YYEKEE (reference sequence). CDR3 nucleotides: TGTGCCAGCAGCTGGGACGGAAACTATGGCTACACCTTC. It translates to CASSWDGNYGYTF.

CDR3: CASRRLAVDGEPPFF. The CDR3 nucleotides are TGTGCCAGCAGGAGACTAGCGGTCGACGGGGAGCCCCCGTTTTTT. The chain joins TRBV27 to TRBJ2-2; TRBD2 agrees at 9 bases. The CDR3 extends over 15 amino acids. Germline V gene sequence: CDR1 MNHEY, CDR2 SMNVEV (reference sequence). The V gene end was trimmed by 6 bases and the J gene end by 16 bases; junction bases not matched to a gene: 18.

This chain links TRBV7-8 with TRBJ2-5; 9 nucleotides match TRBD2. V dropped 5 bases and J dropped 5; count of bases not matched to a gene: 9. CDR3 size: 15 residues. Germline loops: CDR1 SGHVS, CDR2 FQNEAQ. The CDR3 protein is CASSRQIAGAETQYF. CDR3 nucleotides: TGTGCCAGCAGCAGACAAATAGCGGGAGCTGAGACCCAGTACTTC.

This chain links TRBV5-4 with TRBJ2-3; possible D gene TRBD1, 5 bases. Looked up from germline, CDR1 is SGHNT and CDR2 is YYREEE (reference sequence). The CDR3 runs 16 residues. Between the trimmed V and J ends, which lost 3 bases and 0 bases, there was a span of 14 bases. The CDR3 loop is CASSSRQRASTDTQYF. CDR3 DNA: TGTGCCAGCAGCTCCAGACAGCGAGCTAGCACAGATACGCAGTATTTT.

This chain joins TRBV5-8 and TRBJ2-3, with 7 bases identical to TRBD1. This CDR3 is built from 14 residues. V shed 2 bases and J 2 bases; nucleotides not matched to a gene: 2. The V gene's germline CDR1 is SGHTS and CDR2 YDEGEE. The CDR3 here is CASSLQGNTDTQYF. CDR3 nucleotides: TGTGCCAGCAGCTTACAGGGGAACACAGATACGCAGTATTTT. Variable domain in full (rest from reference TRBV5-8 and TRBJ2-3): EAGVTQSPTHLIKTRGQQATLRCSPISGHTSVYWYQQALGLGLQFLLWYDEGEERNRGNFPPRFSGRQFPNYSSELNVNALELEDSALYLCASSLQGNTDTQYFGPGTRLTVL.

This chain links TRBV4-1 with TRBJ2-7, with TRBD2 matching over 10 bases. V was clipped by 3 bases and J by 3 bases; unmatched bases: 8. CDR1 is MGHRA, CDR2 YSYEKL, per germline. CDR3 length: 16 residues. This CDR3 reads CASSQAGLAAVYEQYF. The CDR3 coding sequence is TGCGCCAGCAGCCAGGCAGGACTAGCGGCCGTCTACGAGCAGTACTTC.

The chain recombines TRBV28 with TRBJ2-7, with 7 nucleotides matching TRBD2. Germline loops: CDR1 MDHEN, CDR2 SYDVKM. V gave up 8 bases and J gave up 2 bases; unmatched junction bases: 3. The CDR3 is made up of 12 amino acids. In DNA form, the CDR3 reads TGTGCCAGCGGACTAGGGCCCTACGAGCAGTACTTC. Translating gives CASGLGPYEQYF. The full variable domain, its missing parts supplied by reference TRBV28 and TRBJ2-7, is DVKVTQSSRYLVKRTGEKVFLECVQDMDHENMFWYRQDPGLGLRLIYFSYDVKMKEKGDIPEGYSVSREKKERFSLILESASTNQTSMYLCASGLGPYEQYFGPGTRLTVT.